The 12 T cell receptor beta chains reported below all come from one sample, sequenced in a study of blood T cell repertoires in COVID-19. TCRdb's table, derived via immunoSEQ multiplex PCR, lists solely in-frame clones and lacks some. The sample comprises approximately 280,000 clones, about 86% of which are singletons, and roughly 2.1% rests with the top ten. Sequenced material: peripheral blood. The receptors here all came from a woman in her 30s who had recovered from COVID-19.

This chain uses TRBV28 with TRBJ2-7; possible D gene TRBD1, 6 bases. The V end was cut by 5 bases, the J end by 3 bases, with 17 bases between. The CDR3 is made up of 15 amino acids. Germline V gene lookup returns CDR1 MDHEN and CDR2 SYDVKM. CDR3 region: CASSPGASHFYEQYF. DNA of the CDR3: TGTGCCAGCAGTCCAGGGGCCTCCCACTTCTACGAGCAGTACTTC.

This clone occurred once. The chain has TRBV7-2 and TRBJ1-3; D is unclear. The germline gives CDR1 SGHTA, CDR2 FQGNSA. Trimming stripped 0 bases from V and 0 bases from J, with 12 bases between. This CDR3 has 17 amino acids. CDR3: CASSLALAPTSGNTIYF. The CDR3, as DNA: TGTGCCAGCAGCTTAGCCCTGGCCCCAACCTCTGGAAACACCATATATTTT.

This clone was detected only once. This sequence joins TRBV2 and TRBJ1-5, with D hard to call. The germline V and J ends were trimmed by 5 bases and 3 bases, with 8 bases remaining between them. Germline CDR1 reads SNHLY; CDR2 reads FYNNEI. The CDR3 is 13 amino acids. The CDR3 protein is CASSYRINQPQHF. The CDR3 region has the DNA TGTGCCAGCAGTTACAGAATCAATCAGCCCCAGCATTTT.

This chain connects TRBV2 to TRBJ2-7; D possibly corresponds to TRBD2 (5 bases). Trimming stripped 11 bases from V and 2 bases from J, with 13 bases between. The V gene's germline CDR1 is SNHLY and CDR2 FYNNEI. The CDR3 consists of 12 residues. The CDR3 region is CAAARGPYEQYF. In DNA, the CDR3 is TGTGCCGCCGCCCGGGGTCCCTACGAGCAGTACTTC.

The genes are TRBV19 and TRBJ1-1; D ambiguous. CDR1 LNHDA and CDR2 SQIVND come from the germline V gene (reference sequence). Trimming left V 1 base short and J 3 bases short, with 6 bases between. The CDR3 loop spans 13 amino acids. The CDR3 loop reads CASSIGQYTEAFF. DNA of the CDR3: TGTGCCAGTAGTATAGGGCAGTACACTGAAGCTTTCTTT. Variable domain in full (rest from reference TRBV19 and TRBJ1-1): DGGITQSPKYLFRKEGQNVTLSCEQNLNHDAMYWYRQDPGQGLRLIYYSQIVNDFQKGDIAEGYSVSREKKESFPLTVTSAQKNPTAFYLCASSIGQYTEAFFGQGTRLTVV.

This chain uses TRBV3-1 (or the pseudogene TRBV3-2) with TRBJ2-7, with D tentatively TRBD1 (6 bases). Germline V lookup: CDR1 LGHDT, CDR2 YNNKEL (reference sequence). This CDR3 region has 15 residues. V lost 0 bases to trimming and J lost 5 bases, with 14 bases between them. This chain's CDR3 is CASSQDRTAVDEQYF. The CDR3 DNA sequence: TGTGCCAGCAGCCAAGATCGGACAGCGGTGGACGAGCAGTACTTC.

CDR3 region: CARKDRGTEAFF. The CDR3 DNA is TGCGCCAGAAAGGACAGGGGGACTGAAGCTTTCTTT. V and J are TRBV5-1 and TRBJ1-1; 10 bases are a match to TRBD1. Trimming cost V 8 bases and J 5 bases; bases outside gene matches: 3. Germline CDR1 reads SGHRS; CDR2 reads YFSETQ. The CDR3 has 12 residues.

The chain carries TRBV7-9 and TRBJ2-1; weak D call: TRBD2 (5 bases). V lost 5 bases, J lost 9 bases, and 23 bases lay in between. CDR1 is SEHNR and CDR2 is FQNEAQ in the germline V gene (reference sequence). The CDR3 contains 16 residues. The CDR3 DNA sequence: TGTGCCAGCAGCCAAAGCGGTGTTCCGGGGTTGTCTGAGCAGTTCTTC. Amino acids: CASSQSGVPGLSEQFF.

V and J are TRBV24-1 and TRBJ2-1; 12 bases fit TRBD2. The junction had 4 bases not matched to a gene; V was cut back by 5 bases and J by 9 bases. The CDR3 consists of 14 residues. Germline V gene data show CDR1 as KGHDR and CDR2 as SFDVKD. The CDR3 sequence is CATSGLAGAPEQFF. CDR3 DNA: TGTGCCACCAGTGGACTAGCGGGAGCCCCTGAGCAGTTCTTC.

The chain joins TRBV29-1 to TRBJ2-7; TRBD2 might be the D (5 bases). This CDR3 is built from 11 residues. Germline CDR1 SQVTM, CDR2 ANQGSEA. The germline V and J ends were trimmed by 5 bases and 10 bases, with 15 bases remaining between them. CDR3 coding DNA: TGCAGCGTTCCCCTCGCGGGTTCCCAGTACTTC. It yields the protein CSVPLAGSQYF.

This clone turned up a few times. This rearrangement joins TRBV6-5 to TRBJ1-6, with TRBD1 matching 10 bases. With 8 bases clipped from V and 8 bases from J, the junction kept 0 bases outside the gene matches. Germline lookup yields CDR1 MNHEY and CDR2 SVGAGI. The CDR3 spans 12 residues. CDR3 DNA sequence: TGTGCCAGCGGACAGGGGGATTCACCCCTCCACTTT. The encoded protein is CASGQGDSPLHF.

The chain joins TRBV28 to TRBJ2-2, with 10 bases identical to TRBD2. Germline V gene data show CDR1 as MDHEN and CDR2 as SYDVKM. V shed 5 bases, J shed 9 bases, and the junction held 6 bases outside the gene matches. This CDR3 has 14 residues. In nucleotides, the CDR3 is TGTGCCAGCAGTCTAACTAGCGGGATAAGGGAGCTGTTTTTT. This gives the protein CASSLTSGIRELFF.